This TCR beta chain was recovered during a study of shared clonotypes between healthy human individuals. Findings of the study overall: Relative to memory subsets, naive subsets generally showed larger estimated richness.

The assay was run at deep level. Original processing notes: For the immunoSEQ data, sequences were junction-only without quality scores, so filtering differed. TCRdb's table, derived via immunoSEQ multiplex PCR, lists solely in-frame clones and lacks some. V and J calls and clone size are as listed in that table; D and trimming were resolved from the DNA. The profile shows about 1.1 million clones, around 77% of them singletons. Those who donated, Caucasian adults without exception, all lived in Nashville, Tennessee. Worth noting for this clone: What it binds is not known.

The length of the CDR3 is 15 residues. Trimming took off 2 bases at V and 0 bases at J, with 12 bases between the two ends. Germline assignment: CDR1 SGHDT and CDR2 YYEEEE. J is TRBJ2-7 and V is TRBV5-6; D may be TRBD1 (5 bases). The sample comprised memory CD4+ T cells from PBMCs. Subset here: CD45RA-negative fraction. The receptor comes from a man aged 18-30 years in good health. Some clones in this sample may be carry-over from other donors' samples. The CDR3, as DNA: TGTGCCAGCAGCTTATACGGACACAGCTCCTACGAGCAGTACTTC. Translation gives CASSLYGHSSYEQYF.